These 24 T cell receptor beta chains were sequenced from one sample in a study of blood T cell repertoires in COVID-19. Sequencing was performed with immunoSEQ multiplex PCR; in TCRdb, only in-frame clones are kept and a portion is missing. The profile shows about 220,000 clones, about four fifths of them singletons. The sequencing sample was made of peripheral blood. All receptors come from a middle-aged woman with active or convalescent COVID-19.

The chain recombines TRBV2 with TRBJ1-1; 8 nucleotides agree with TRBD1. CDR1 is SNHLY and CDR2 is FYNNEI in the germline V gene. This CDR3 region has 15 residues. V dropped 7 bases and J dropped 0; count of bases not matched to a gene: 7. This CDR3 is CASTRQGRMNTEAFF. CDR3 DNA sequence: TGTGCCAGCACCCGACAGGGGAGGATGAACACTGAAGCTTTCTTT.

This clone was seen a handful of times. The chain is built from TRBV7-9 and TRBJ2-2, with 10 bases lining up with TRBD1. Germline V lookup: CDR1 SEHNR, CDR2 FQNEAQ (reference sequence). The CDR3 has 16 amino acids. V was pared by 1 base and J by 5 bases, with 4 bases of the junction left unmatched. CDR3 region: CASSLGLGQGTGELFF. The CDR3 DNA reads TGTGCCAGCAGCTTAGGCCTGGGACAGGGGACCGGGGAGCTGTTTTTT.

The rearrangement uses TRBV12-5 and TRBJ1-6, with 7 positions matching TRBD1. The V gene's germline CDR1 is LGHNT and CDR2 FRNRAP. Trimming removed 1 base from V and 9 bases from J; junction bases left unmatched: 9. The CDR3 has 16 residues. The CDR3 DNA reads TGTGCTAGTGGTTTGGGACAGGGACAGTCCAGTTCACCCCTCCACTTT. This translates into CASGLGQGQSSSPLHF.

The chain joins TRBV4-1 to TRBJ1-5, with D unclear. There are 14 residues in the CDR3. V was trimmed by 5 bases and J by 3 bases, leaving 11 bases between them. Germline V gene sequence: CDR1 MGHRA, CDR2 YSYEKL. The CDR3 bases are TGCGCCAGCAGCGCCCCTACCTCCAATCAGCCCCAGCATTTT. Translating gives CASSAPTSNQPQHF.

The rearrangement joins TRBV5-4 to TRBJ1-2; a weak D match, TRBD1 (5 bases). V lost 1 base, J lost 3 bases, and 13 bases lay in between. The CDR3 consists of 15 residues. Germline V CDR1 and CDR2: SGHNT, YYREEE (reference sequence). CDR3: CASSLPGSYYYGYTF. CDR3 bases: TGTGCCAGCAGCTTGCCAGGGTCGTACTACTATGGCTACACCTTC.

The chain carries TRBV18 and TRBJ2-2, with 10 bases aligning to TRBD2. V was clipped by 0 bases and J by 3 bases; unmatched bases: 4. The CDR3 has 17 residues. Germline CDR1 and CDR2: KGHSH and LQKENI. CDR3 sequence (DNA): TGTGCCAGCTCACCACCTCTCGGACTAGCGGACACCGGGGAGCTGTTTTTT. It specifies CASSPPLGLADTGELFF.

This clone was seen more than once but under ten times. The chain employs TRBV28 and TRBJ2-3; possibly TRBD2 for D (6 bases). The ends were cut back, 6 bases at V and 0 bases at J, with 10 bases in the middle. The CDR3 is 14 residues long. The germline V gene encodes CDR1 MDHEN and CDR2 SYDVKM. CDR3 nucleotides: TGTGCCAGCAGAGCCGGGACTAGCACAGATACGCAGTATTTT. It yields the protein CASRAGTSTDTQYF. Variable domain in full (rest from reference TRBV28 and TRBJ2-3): DVKVTQSSRYLVKRTGEKVFLECVQDMDHENMFWYRQDPGLGLRLIYFSYDVKMKEKGDIPEGYSVSREKKERFSLILESASTNQTSMYLCASRAGTSTDTQYFGPGTRLTVL.

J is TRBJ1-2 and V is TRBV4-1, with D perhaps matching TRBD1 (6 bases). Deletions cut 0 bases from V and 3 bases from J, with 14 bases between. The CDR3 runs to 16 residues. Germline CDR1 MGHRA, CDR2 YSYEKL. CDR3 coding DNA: TGCGCCAGCAGCCAAGATCAGGGGACTACTCACTATGGCTACACCTTC. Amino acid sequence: CASSQDQGTTHYGYTF.

The CDR3: CRGGGRTEAFF. CDR3 bases: TGCAGGGGAGGGGGGAGAACTGAAGCTTTCTTT. The chain recombines TRBV20-1 with TRBJ1-1, with a weak D call TRBD1 (6 bases). The CDR3 extends over 11 amino acids. Germline V gives CDR1 DFQATT, CDR2 SNEGSKA (reference sequence).

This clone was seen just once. The CDR3 spells CATSDPNEKLFF. The CDR3 DNA sequence: TGTGCCACCAGTGACCCGAATGAAAAACTGTTTTTT. The gene calls are TRBV24-1 and TRBJ1-4; D is unresolved. V lost 4 bases, J lost 5 bases, and 4 bases lay in between. CDR3 length equals 12 residues. Germline V gives CDR1 KGHDR, CDR2 SFDVKD.

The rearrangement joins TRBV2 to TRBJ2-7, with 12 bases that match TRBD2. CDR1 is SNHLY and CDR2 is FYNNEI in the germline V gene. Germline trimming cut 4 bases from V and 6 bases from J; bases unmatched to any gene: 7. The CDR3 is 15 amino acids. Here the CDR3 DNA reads TGTGCCAGCAGTGTTCGACTAGCGGGAGCGGGCGAGCAGTACTTC. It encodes CASSVRLAGAGEQYF.

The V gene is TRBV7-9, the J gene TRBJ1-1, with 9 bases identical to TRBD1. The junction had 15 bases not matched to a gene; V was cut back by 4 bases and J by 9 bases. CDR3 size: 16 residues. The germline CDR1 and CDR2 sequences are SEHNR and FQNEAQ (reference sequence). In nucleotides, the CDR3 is TGTGCCAGCAGCTCCCACACCGCCGGGGGACAGGGCAAAGCTTTCTTT. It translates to CASSSHTAGGQGKAFF.

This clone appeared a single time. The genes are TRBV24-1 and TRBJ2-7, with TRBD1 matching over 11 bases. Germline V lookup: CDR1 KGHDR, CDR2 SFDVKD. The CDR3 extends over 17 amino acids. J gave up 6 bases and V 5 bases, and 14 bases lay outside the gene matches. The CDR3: CATSGRVRTGGYSEQYF. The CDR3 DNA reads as TGTGCCACCAGTGGCCGCGTGAGGACAGGGGGCTATAGCGAGCAGTACTTC.

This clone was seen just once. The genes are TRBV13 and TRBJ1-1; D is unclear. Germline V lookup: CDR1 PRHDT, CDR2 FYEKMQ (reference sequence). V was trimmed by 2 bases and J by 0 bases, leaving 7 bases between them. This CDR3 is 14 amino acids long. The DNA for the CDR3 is TGTGCCAGCAGCTTAAACAGTTTGAACACTGAAGCTTTCTTT. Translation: CASSLNSLNTEAFF.

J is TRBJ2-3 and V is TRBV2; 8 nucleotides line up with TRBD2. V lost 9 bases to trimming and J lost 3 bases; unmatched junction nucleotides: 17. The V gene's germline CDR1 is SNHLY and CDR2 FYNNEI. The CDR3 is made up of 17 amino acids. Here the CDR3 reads CASRDLSGGPKTDTQYF. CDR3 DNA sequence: TGTGCCAGTCGAGACCTATCGGGAGGGCCTAAGACAGATACGCAGTATTTT.

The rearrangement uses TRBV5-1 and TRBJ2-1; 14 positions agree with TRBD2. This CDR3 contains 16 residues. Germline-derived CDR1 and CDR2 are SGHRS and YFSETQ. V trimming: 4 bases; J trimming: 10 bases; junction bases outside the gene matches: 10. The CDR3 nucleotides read TGCGCCAGCAGCCCACGACTAGCGGGGGGGCCGAGGGAGCAGTTCTTC. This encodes CASSPRLAGGPREQFF. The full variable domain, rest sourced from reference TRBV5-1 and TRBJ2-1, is KAGVTQTPRYLIKTRGQQVTLSCSPISGHRSVSWYQQTPGQGLQFLFEYFSETQRNKGNFPGRFSGRQFSNSRSEMNVSTLELGDSALYLCASSPRLAGGPREQFFGPGTRLTVL.

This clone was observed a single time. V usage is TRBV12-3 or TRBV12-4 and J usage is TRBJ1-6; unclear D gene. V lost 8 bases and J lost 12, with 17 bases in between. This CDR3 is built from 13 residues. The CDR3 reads CASGKTGFRPLHF. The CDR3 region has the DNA TGTGCCAGCGGAAAGACGGGTTTTCGACCCCTCCACTTT.

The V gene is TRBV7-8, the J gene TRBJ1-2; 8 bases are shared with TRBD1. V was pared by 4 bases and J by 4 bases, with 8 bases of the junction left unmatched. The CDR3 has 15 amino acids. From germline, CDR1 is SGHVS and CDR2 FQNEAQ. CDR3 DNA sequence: TGTGCCAGCAGCTCGCGAGGACAGGGTCCCTATGGCTACACCTTC. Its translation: CASSSRGQGPYGYTF.

Written as DNA, the CDR3 is TGTGCCAGCAGCTCGGGGACTAGCGGGGATGTTTCCTACAATGAGCAGTTCTTC. As protein: CASSSGTSGDVSYNEQFF. J is TRBJ2-1 and V is TRBV11-2; TRBD2 agrees at 13 bases. V shed 4 bases, J shed 1 base, and the junction held 7 bases outside the gene matches. The length of the CDR3 is 18 residues. Germline CDR1 SGHAT, CDR2 FQNNGV. The full variable domain, rest sourced from reference TRBV11-2 and TRBJ2-1, is EAGVAQSPRYKIIEKRQSVAFWCNPISGHATLYWYQQILGQGPKLLIQFQNNGVVDDSQLPKDRFSAERLKGVDSTLKIQPAKLEDSAVYLCASSSGTSGDVSYNEQFFGPGTRLTVL.

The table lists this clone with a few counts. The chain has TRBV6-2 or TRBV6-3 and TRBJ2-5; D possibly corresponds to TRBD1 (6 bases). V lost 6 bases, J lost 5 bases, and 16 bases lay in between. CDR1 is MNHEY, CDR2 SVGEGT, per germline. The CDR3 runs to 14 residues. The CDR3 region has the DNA TGTGCCAGCAGCCACGGGCAGGGGATGGAGACCCAGTACTTC. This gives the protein CASSHGQGMETQYF.

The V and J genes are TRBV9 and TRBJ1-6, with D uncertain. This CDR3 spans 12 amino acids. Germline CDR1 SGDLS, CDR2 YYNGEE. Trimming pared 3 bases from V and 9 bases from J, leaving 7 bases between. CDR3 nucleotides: TGTGCCAGCAGCGGAGAGGCTTCACCCCTCCACTTT. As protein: CASSGEASPLHF.

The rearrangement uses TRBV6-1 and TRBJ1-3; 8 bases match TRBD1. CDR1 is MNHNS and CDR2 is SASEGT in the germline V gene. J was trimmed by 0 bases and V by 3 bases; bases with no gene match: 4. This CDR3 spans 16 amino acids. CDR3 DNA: TGTGCCAGCAGTGAGAGGACAGGGATCTCTGGAAACACCATATATTTT. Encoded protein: CASSERTGISGNTIYF.

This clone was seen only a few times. The CDR3 DNA follows: TGTGCCAGCAGCCCGGGGACAGGGAGAGGTGAAGCTTTCTTT. This gives the protein CASSPGTGRGEAFF. The rearrangement joins TRBV11-2 to TRBJ1-1, with 9 nucleotides matching TRBD1. The V segment lost 5 bases and the J segment 7 bases; nucleotides outside the gene matches: 8. The CDR3 runs 14 residues. In germline, CDR1 is SGHAT, CDR2 FQNNGV.

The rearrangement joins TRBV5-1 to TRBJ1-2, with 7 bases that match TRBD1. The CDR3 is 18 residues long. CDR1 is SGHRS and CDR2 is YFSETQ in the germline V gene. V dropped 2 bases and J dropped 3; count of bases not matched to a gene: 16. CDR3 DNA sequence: TGCGCCAGCAGCTTTGGTCCACGATGGGACAGATTAGACTATGGCTACACCTTC. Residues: CASSFGPRWDRLDYGYTF.